This record concerns one T cell receptor beta chain sequence. The sample comes from a study of blood T cell repertoires in COVID-19. Using immunoSEQ multiplex PCR, the repertoire was profiled, and TCRdb retains in-frame clones only, with some absent. The table shows about 170,000 clones, with approximately 80% occurring only once. Germline lookup yields CDR1 SGHAT and CDR2 FQNNGV. V was pared by 5 bases and J by 4 bases, with 10 bases of the junction left unmatched. The CDR3 has 15 residues. Sequencing was carried out using PBMCs or T cells enriched from blood (not recorded which). This clonotype was sampled from a man aged 50 to 59 who had recovered from COVID-19. The J gene is TRBJ2-7, the V gene TRBV11-2; TRBD1 matches at 8 bases. CDR3 in amino acids: CASSPTAGGGYEQYF. Here the CDR3 DNA reads TGTGCCAGCAGCCCCACCGCAGGGGGCGGGTACGAGCAGTACTTC.